The clone carrying this T cell receptor beta chain turned up a few times. Its matching antigen is unknown. This sample stems from a study of cytomegalovirus exposure and HLA in healthy donors. Study results and caveats: In a later analysis, at a false discovery rate of 0.05, over 15,000 TCR beta sequences were associated with HLA alleles.

V was pared by 7 bases and J by 2 bases, with 9 bases between. The CDR3 spans 12 residues. Germline CDR1 and CDR2: SGHAT and FQNNGV. 13 Jbeta primers and 60 Vbeta primers were used for the PCR. TCRdb's table, derived via immunoSEQ multiplex PCR, lists solely in-frame clones and lacks some. The sample has 72,000 or so clones; around 75% are singletons. The V and J genes are TRBV11-2 and TRBJ2-7; D remains ambiguous. The sample consisted of PBMCs. This sequence originates from a woman aged 30 to 39 in good health and CMV-seropositive. The CDR3 reads CASTSGPYEQYF. The DNA for the CDR3 is TGTGCCAGCACCTCTGGGCCCTACGAGCAGTACTTC. Together with reference TRBV11-2 and TRBJ2-7, the CDR3 gives the full variable domain: EAGVAQSPRYKIIEKRQSVAFWCNPISGHATLYWYQQILGQGPKLLIQFQNNGVVDDSQLPKDRFSAERLKGVDSTLKIQPAKLEDSAVYLCASTSGPYEQYFGPGTRLTVT.